These 28 T cell receptor beta chains originate from one sample sequenced in a study of Ad26.COV2.S vaccination and SARS-CoV-2 variants. Repertoires were generated with immunoSEQ multiplex PCR, while TCRdb's copy carries only in-frame clones and drops some. The sample holds some 350,000 clones, 75% to 90% seen once. Described treatment: about 20 received Ad26.COV2.S at low or high dose, single or two shots; 5 received placebo; per-sample allocation not given. Sampling was performed 63 days after the first vaccine or placebo injection. Sequenced material: peripheral blood, taken in a trial of Ad26.COV2.S vaccine versus placebo. All receptors derive from a person between 18 and 65 years old who received the Ad26.COV2.S COVID-19 vaccine or a placebo.

The chain employs TRBV5-1 and TRBJ1-3; TRBD1 is a possible D gene (5 bases). The CDR3 is made up of 13 amino acids. CDR1 SGHRS and CDR2 YFSETQ come from the germline V gene. Trimming removed 4 bases from V and 8 bases from J, with 13 bases in between. The CDR3 sequence is CASSVGGGDTIYF. For the CDR3, the DNA is TGCGCCAGCAGCGTGGGGGGAGGCGACACCATATATTTT.

This clone turned up a few times. DNA for the CDR3: TGTGCTAGTGGTTTGGGGGGGACAGGGGATTCACCCCTCCACTTT. Protein sequence: CASGLGGTGDSPLHF. The gene calls are TRBV12-5 and TRBJ1-6, with TRBD1 matching 10 bases. The CDR3 runs 15 residues. Germline V gene data show CDR1 as LGHNT and CDR2 as FRNRAP. V shed 1 base and J 8 bases; nucleotides not matched to a gene: 2.

V is TRBV28 and J is TRBJ1-5, with TRBD1 as a possible D gene (5 bases). Trimming shortened V by 8 bases and J by 1 base, and 21 bases separated the two germline ends. This CDR3 is built from 17 residues. CDR1 is MDHEN, CDR2 SYDVKM, per germline. The CDR3 nucleotides read TGTGCCAGCCATATTGGGATGTGGGGCGCCAGCAATCAGCCCCAGCATTTT. It codes for CASHIGMWGASNQPQHF.

The chain is built from TRBV6-2 or TRBV6-3 and TRBJ1-2, with 7 bases lining up with TRBD1. Germline assignment: CDR1 MNHEY and CDR2 SVGEGT. The V gene end was trimmed by 0 bases and the J gene end by 12 bases; junction bases not matched to a gene: 7. The CDR3 has 13 residues. The CDR3 DNA follows: TGTGCCAGCAGTTACTCGACAGGGTTAGAAGACACCTTC. Protein: CASSYSTGLEDTF.

The genes are TRBV6-6 and TRBJ2-7; 8 positions agree with TRBD1. J gave up 0 bases and V 6 bases, and 13 bases lay outside the gene matches. The germline V gene has CDR1 MNHNY and CDR2 SVGAGI (reference sequence). This CDR3 spans 17 amino acids. CDR3 residues: CASSRYYTGGGSYEQYF. The DNA for the CDR3 is TGTGCCAGCAGCCGATATTATACAGGGGGAGGCTCCTACGAGCAGTACTTC.

J is TRBJ1-1 and V is TRBV12-3 or TRBV12-4; no definite D call. There are 12 residues in the CDR3. The V and J ends lost 6 bases and 6 bases respectively, with 11 bases between them. As DNA, the CDR3 is TGTGCCAGCAGCCTTTTTCGCGCTGAAGCTTTCTTT. Residues: CASSLFRAEAFF.

CDR3 region: CAWGPANTEAFF. The CDR3 DNA follows: TGTGCCTGGGGACCGGCGAACACTGAAGCTTTCTTT. V is TRBV30 and J is TRBJ1-1; D is undetermined. This CDR3 is built from 12 residues. Trimming took off 5 bases at V and 1 base at J, with 8 bases between the two ends. Germline V gene data show CDR1 as GTSNPN and CDR2 as SVGIG (reference sequence).

The sample holds one count of this clone. The chain carries TRBV12-3 or TRBV12-4 and TRBJ1-1; D is ambiguous. CDR3 length: 13 residues. Trimming left V 5 bases short and J 0 bases short, with 7 bases between. CDR3 region: CASSATVNTEAFF. In nucleotides, the CDR3 is TGTGCCAGCAGTGCGACGGTGAACACTGAAGCTTTCTTT.

The chain recombines TRBV7-8 with TRBJ1-6, with unresolved D. V was cut by 4 bases and J by 7 bases, with 20 bases left in between. The CDR3 sequence is 17 residues long. CDR1 and CDR2 from the germline V gene are SGHVS and FQNEAQ. The CDR3 DNA is TGTGCCAGCAGCTCCCATCCAGTTGGGAACCTCAATTCACCCCTCCACTTT. Its protein product is CASSSHPVGNLNSPLHF.

V gene TRBV7-9 combines with J gene TRBJ2-3, with D perhaps assigned TRBD1 or TRBD2 (5 bases each). Germline V CDR1 and CDR2: SEHNR, FQNEAQ (reference sequence). This CDR3 region has 15 residues. V dropped 4 bases and J dropped 3 bases, with 14 bases sitting between them. This CDR3 reads CASSSWGTGTDTQYF. The CDR3 DNA is TGTGCCAGCAGCTCTTGGGGGACGGGGACAGATACGCAGTATTTT.

The chain has TRBV6-5 and TRBJ1-4, with no clear D. This CDR3 has 15 amino acids. Germline V CDR1 and CDR2: MNHEY, SVGAGI. Trimming left V 2 bases short and J 2 bases short, with 9 bases between. The CDR3 region is CASSYRSLTNEKLFF. CDR3 coding DNA: TGTGCCAGCAGTTACCGGTCCCTTACTAATGAAAAACTGTTTTTT.

This chain joins TRBV5-4 and TRBJ2-7; possibly TRBD2 for D (6 bases). V lost 3 bases and J lost 0, with 10 bases in between. The CDR3 has 14 amino acids. From germline, CDR1 is SGHNT and CDR2 YYREEE (reference sequence). The CDR3 DNA is TGTGCCAGCAGCTCGCGGGGCAGCTCCTACGAGCAGTACTTC. It encodes CASSSRGSSYEQYF.

The chain combines TRBV10-3 with TRBJ2-2; D not certain. Germline V gene sequence: CDR1 ENHRY, CDR2 SYGVKD. The germline V and J ends were trimmed by 3 bases and 2 bases, with 13 bases remaining between them. This CDR3 region has 16 residues. This CDR3 reads CAISEVLTPNTGELFF. In nucleotides, the CDR3 is TGTGCCATCAGTGAAGTGTTGACTCCTAACACCGGGGAGCTGTTTTTT.

The gene calls are TRBV3-1 (or the pseudogene TRBV3-2) and TRBJ1-3; 7 nucleotides agree with TRBD1. The CDR3 runs to 15 residues. CDR1 LGHDT and CDR2 YNNKEL come from the germline V gene (reference sequence). V lost 0 bases to trimming and J lost 8 bases; unmatched junction nucleotides: 7. For the CDR3, the DNA is TGTGCCAGCAGCCAAGACAGAGGGGGCGCGGACACCATATATTTT. It is translated as CASSQDRGGADTIYF.

The rearrangement links TRBV5-1 to TRBJ2-5; a weak D match, TRBD1 (6 bases). This CDR3 is 15 amino acids long. CDR1 and CDR2 (germline): SGHRS, YFSETQ. V lost 7 bases and J 2 bases, leaving 18 bases between the germline ends. CDR3 sequence: CASGFRPDSQETQYF. In DNA form, the CDR3 reads TGCGCCAGCGGATTCCGCCCGGACAGTCAAGAGACCCAGTACTTC.

The chain joins TRBV28 to TRBJ2-5, with D perhaps TRBD1 (5 bases). This CDR3 is built from 15 residues. The germline V gene has CDR1 MDHEN and CDR2 SYDVKM. Trimming cost V 7 bases and J 1 base, with 16 bases left between them. The CDR3, as DNA: TGTGCCAGCACCTGGGTCCAGGGTACCCAAGAGACCCAGTACTTC. This gives the protein CASTWVQGTQETQYF.

The chain employs TRBV19 and TRBJ1-4; 8 bases align to TRBD1. Germline assignment: CDR1 LNHDA and CDR2 SQIVND (reference sequence). V dropped 5 bases and J dropped 5; count of bases not matched to a gene: 4. The CDR3 extends over 14 amino acids. Written as DNA, the CDR3 is TGTGCCAGTAGTCCGAGGACAGGGAATGAAAAACTGTTTTTT. It translates to CASSPRTGNEKLFF.

The chain uses TRBV6-2 or TRBV6-3 and TRBJ2-7; D is unresolved. The germline gives CDR1 MNHEY, CDR2 SVGEGT. The CDR3 runs 13 residues. V was cut by 2 bases and J by 4 bases, with 9 bases left in between. CDR3 nucleotides: TGTGCCAGCAGTTACAGTAATCTATACGAGCAGTACGTC. It encodes CASSYSNLYEQYV.

The rearrangement uses TRBV6-2 or TRBV6-3 and TRBJ1-5; D unresolved. There are 15 residues in the CDR3. Germline V gene data show CDR1 as MNHEY and CDR2 as SVGEGT. Between the trimmed V and J ends, which lost 2 bases and 5 bases, there was a span of 13 bases. CDR3 sequence (DNA): TGTGCCAGCAGTTACGAGGCACTTTCCCATCAGCCCCAGCATTTT. Amino acids: CASSYEALSHQPQHF.

The rearrangement joins TRBV29-1 to TRBJ1-1, with D hard to call. The CDR3 length is 14 residues. Trimming removed 6 bases at V and 1 base at J, with 15 bases between. Per germline, CDR1 SQVTM and CDR2 ANQGSEA. The CDR3, as DNA: TGCAGCGTCGCCCTTATGAGGACGAACACTGAAGCTTTCTTT. Translated: CSVALMRTNTEAFF.

The chain links TRBV5-4 to TRBJ2-3; no definite D call. There are 13 residues in the CDR3. V lost 4 bases and J 2 bases, leaving 8 bases between the germline ends. Germline V CDR1 and CDR2: SGHNT, YYREEE (reference sequence). CDR3 coding DNA: TGTGCCAGCAGCGAAACCTCCACAGATACGCAGTATTTT. As protein: CASSETSTDTQYF.

This clone has just one count. The chain is built from TRBV4-3 and TRBJ2-1, with 15 nucleotides matching TRBD2. Germline lookup yields CDR1 LGHNA and CDR2 YSLEER. The CDR3 length is 16 residues. After removal of 4 bases from V and 8 bases from J, the junction contained 6 bases not matched to a gene. In DNA form, the CDR3 reads TGCGCCAGCAGCCTCGCCGGGACTAGCGGGAGGTATGAGCAGTTCTTC. Amino acids: CASSLAGTSGRYEQFF.

The chain links TRBV27 to TRBJ2-7; no firm D call. Germline V gene sequence: CDR1 MNHEY, CDR2 SMNVEV (reference sequence). Trimming shortened V by 8 bases and J by 4 bases, and 15 bases separated the two germline ends. The CDR3 has 13 amino acids. The CDR3 nucleotides read TGTGCCAGCGTTGGGTCATCTAGGTACGAGCAGTACTTC. This sequence encodes CASVGSSRYEQYF.

The chain links TRBV5-4 to TRBJ1-2, with a weak D call TRBD1 (6 bases). The CDR3 contains 12 residues. The V gene's germline CDR1 is SGHNT and CDR2 YYREEE (reference sequence). V was shortened by 2 bases and J by 7 bases, with 9 bases between the two germline ends. The CDR3 DNA reads TGTGCCAGCAGCTTATACAGGGTTGGCTACACCTTC. This codes for CASSLYRVGYTF.

Here the CDR3 DNA reads TGTGCCAGCAACCCAAATTGGGAAGAGACCCAGTACTTC. It translates to CASNPNWEETQYF. The chain joins TRBV12-3 or TRBV12-4 to TRBJ2-5; D remains ambiguous. V lost 7 bases, J lost 3 bases, and 12 bases lay in between. The CDR3 spans 13 residues.

CDR3 in amino acids: CSVAVVAISGANVLTF. The CDR3 bases are TGCAGCGTTGCGGTCGTTGCCATCTCTGGGGCCAACGTCCTGACTTTC. The chain carries TRBV29-1 and TRBJ2-6; D ambiguous. Germline values: CDR1 SQVTM, CDR2 ANQGSEA. V was cut by 4 bases and J by 0 bases, with 13 bases left in between. The CDR3 is 16 residues long.

This clone was found a few times. The rearrangement uses TRBV5-1 and TRBJ2-2, with D unclear. The CDR3 runs 14 residues. V was cut by 4 bases and J by 4 bases, with 11 bases left in between. Per the germline V gene, CDR1 is SGHRS and CDR2 is YFSETQ. CDR3 amino acids: CASSQTMSTGELFF. CDR3 DNA: TGCGCCAGCAGCCAAACCATGTCCACCGGGGAGCTGTTTTTT.

The chain joins TRBV4-1 to TRBJ1-4; 8 bases match TRBD1. The CDR3 is 16 residues long. V lost 2 bases to trimming and J lost 6 bases; unmatched junction nucleotides: 8. CDR1 MGHRA and CDR2 YSYEKL come from the germline V gene. CDR3 region: CASSQSPRTGYEKLFF. The CDR3 DNA is TGCGCCAGCAGCCAATCTCCCAGGACAGGGTATGAAAAACTGTTTTTT.